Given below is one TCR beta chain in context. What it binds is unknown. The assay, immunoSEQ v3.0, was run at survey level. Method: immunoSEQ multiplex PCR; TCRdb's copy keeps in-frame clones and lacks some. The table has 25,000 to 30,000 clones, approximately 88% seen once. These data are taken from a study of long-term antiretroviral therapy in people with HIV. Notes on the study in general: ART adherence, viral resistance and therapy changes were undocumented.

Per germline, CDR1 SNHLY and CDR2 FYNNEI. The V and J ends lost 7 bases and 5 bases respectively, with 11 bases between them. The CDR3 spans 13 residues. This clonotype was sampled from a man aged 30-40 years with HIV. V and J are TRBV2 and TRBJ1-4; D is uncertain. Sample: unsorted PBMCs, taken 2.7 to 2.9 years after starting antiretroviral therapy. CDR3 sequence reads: CASNRGRNEKLFF. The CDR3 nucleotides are TGTGCCAGCAATCGAGGACGAAATGAAAAACTGTTTTTT.